The 15 T cell receptor beta chains listed next were all sequenced from one sample in a study of T cell repertoires in cytomegalovirus infection. Via MiXCR, TCRdb re-called the reads, giving one row per CDR3 protein. The profile covers 250,000 to 300,000 distinct CDR3 sequences, with about a quarter appearing a single time and approximately 15% taken by the ten largest. The sequencing sample was made of PBMCs. The receptors derive from a human donor in good health (CMV status not recorded). Some clones in this sample may be carry-over from other donors' samples.

The rearrangement links TRBV25-1 to TRBJ1-2; D may be TRBD1 (5 bases). Trimming took 1 base from V and 0 from J, leaving 12 bases between them. Looked up from germline, CDR1 is MGHDK and CDR2 is SYGVNS. The CDR3 extends over 16 amino acids. The CDR3 nucleotides read TGTGCCAGCAGTGAATCGACAGCGACGACTAACTATGGCTACACCTTC. The encoded protein is CASSESTATTNYGYTF.

This clonotype ranks as medium-sized. J is TRBJ2-3 and V is TRBV7-2; TRBD2 matches 8 bases. Germline CDR1 and CDR2: SGHTA and FQGNSA. The CDR3 consists of 15 residues. V shed 4 bases and J 0 bases; nucleotides not matched to a gene: 3. CDR3 DNA sequence: TGTGCCAGCAGCTGGGAGCGGGAGAGCACAGATACGCAGTATTTT. Translated, it gives CASSWERESTDTQYF.

The chain is built from TRBV6-2 or TRBV6-3 and TRBJ2-2; the D gene is possibly TRBD1 (6 bases). The CDR3 is 16 amino acids. Germline values: CDR1 MNHEY, CDR2 SVGEGT. V was shortened by 4 bases and J by 4 bases, with 16 bases between the two germline ends. In DNA form, the CDR3 reads TGTGCCAGCAGTTTTTTCCCACAGGGCCCCACCGGGGAGCTGTTTTTT. The encoded protein is CASSFFPQGPTGELFF.

The chain is built from TRBV19 and TRBJ2-1; a weak D match, TRBD2 (6 bases). The V and J ends lost 3 bases and 6 bases respectively, with 18 bases between them. This CDR3 contains 16 residues. Germline V gives CDR1 LNHDA, CDR2 SQIVND (reference sequence). The DNA for the CDR3 is TGTGCCAGTAGTATTGCTGCGGGACTCGTCCCCAATGAGCAGTTCTTC. Translated, it gives CASSIAAGLVPNEQFF.

V usage is TRBV20-1 and J usage is TRBJ2-2; the match to TRBD1 covers 8 bases. This CDR3 is 14 amino acids long. The V and J ends lost 6 bases and 0 bases, in that order; junction bases with no gene match: 3. Germline lookup yields CDR1 DFQATT and CDR2 SNEGSKA (reference sequence). Written as DNA, the CDR3 is TGCAGTGCGGGGGACAGGTCGAACACCGGGGAGCTGTTTTTT. Amino acid sequence: CSAGDRSNTGELFF.

The chain has TRBV20-1 and TRBJ2-7; tentatively, D is TRBD1 or TRBD2 (5 bases each). The V gene lost 5 bases and the J gene lost 1 base, with 12 bases spanning the gap. The V gene's germline CDR1 is DFQATT and CDR2 SNEGSKA (reference sequence). CDR3 length: 13 amino acids. The CDR3 DNA reads as TGCAGTGCTCCCCGGGACGGTTCCTACGAGCAGTACTTC. Translating it yields CSAPRDGSYEQYF.

V usage is TRBV29-1 and J usage is TRBJ1-2, with a weak D call TRBD1 (6 bases). From germline, CDR1 is SQVTM and CDR2 ANQGSEA. This CDR3 is built from 11 residues. Deletions cut 4 bases from V and 6 bases from J, with 9 bases between. The CDR3 DNA sequence: TGCAGCGTTGGGGGGGCGGATGGCTACACCTTC. Protein product: CSVGGADGYTF.

This chain uses TRBV10-1 with TRBJ2-2; D ambiguous. The CDR3 has 14 residues. CDR1 and CDR2 from the germline V gene are WNHNN and SYGVQD (reference sequence). Trimming took off 4 bases at V and 1 base at J, with 7 bases between the two ends. The CDR3 DNA sequence: TGCGCCAGCAGTGTTTCCCTGAACACCGGGGAGCTGTTTTTT. It translates to CASSVSLNTGELFF.

This clonotype turned up a few times. This chain links TRBV28 with TRBJ2-3, with TRBD2 matching over 15 bases. Germline CDR1 is MDHEN and CDR2 is SYDVKM. Trimming cost V 6 bases and J 5 bases; bases outside gene matches: 6. The CDR3 loop spans 16 amino acids. CDR3: CASSWGTSGRLDTQYF. In DNA form, the CDR3 reads TGTGCCAGCAGCTGGGGGACTAGCGGGAGGCTAGATACGCAGTATTTT.

This clonotype was found many times. The chain carries TRBV7-2 and TRBJ1-5; TRBD1 aligns across 7 bases. CDR1 SGHTA and CDR2 FQGNSA come from the germline V gene. J lost 7 bases, V lost 7 bases, and 10 bases had no gene match. The CDR3 has 14 amino acids. CDR3 nucleotide sequence: TGTGCCAGCAACCTGCTAGGGGGCGAGCAGCCCCAGCATTTT. It encodes CASNLLGGEQPQHF.

This clonotype has more than one count but fewer than ten. J is TRBJ2-7 and V is TRBV9; D might be TRBD1 (6 bases). The CDR3 is 14 residues long. Germline values: CDR1 SGDLS, CDR2 YYNGEE. The ends were cut back, 4 bases at V and 4 bases at J, with 15 bases in the middle. The CDR3 DNA follows: TGTGCCAGCAGCCACAGGGATTATGCGTACGAGCAGTACTTC. It encodes CASSHRDYAYEQYF.

This rearrangement joins TRBV7-6 to TRBJ2-1; D might be TRBD2 (6 bases). The CDR3 has 14 amino acids. Trimming cost V 3 bases and J 7 bases, with 13 bases left between them. Per the germline V gene, CDR1 is SGHVS and CDR2 is FNYEAQ. This CDR3 reads CASSFRDSGNEQFF. Here the CDR3 DNA reads TGTGCCAGCAGCTTCCGGGACTCAGGGAATGAGCAGTTCTTC. The full variable domain, completed using reference TRBV7-6 and TRBJ2-1, is GAGVSQSPRYKVTKRGQDVALRCDPISGHVSLYWYRQALGQGPEFLTYFNYEAQQDKSGLPNDRFSAERPEGSISTLTIQRTEQRDSAMYRCASSFRDSGNEQFFGPGTRLTVL.

This clonotype was counted between two and nine times. This chain connects TRBV7-6 to TRBJ2-3; TRBD2 is a possible D gene (7 bases). Trimming took 3 bases from V and 7 from J, leaving 20 bases between them. Germline CDR1 is SGHVS and CDR2 is FNYEAQ. The CDR3 sequence is 16 residues long. This chain's CDR3 is CASSLGPWGGTHTQYF. The CDR3 coding sequence is TGTGCCAGCAGCTTGGGCCCGTGGGGGGGGACACATACGCAGTATTTT.

J is TRBJ1-5 and V is TRBV12-3 or TRBV12-4; D is perhaps TRBD1 (5 bases). V was trimmed by 2 bases and J by 4 bases, leaving 12 bases between them. The CDR3 loop spans 15 amino acids. CDR3 in DNA: TGTGCCAGCAGTTTAATAGGACACCAAAATCAGCCCCAGCATTTT. It translates to CASSLIGHQNQPQHF.

This clonotype has a count of ten or more. The chain combines TRBV7-8 with TRBJ2-5; 9 positions agree with TRBD2. This CDR3 has 16 residues. V lost 5 bases, J lost 1 base, and 8 bases stayed unmatched. The germline V gene encodes CDR1 SGHVS and CDR2 FQNEAQ. Here the CDR3 reads CASSRGTSSLQETQYF. The DNA of the CDR3 is TGTGCCAGCAGCCGGGGGACTAGCAGTCTCCAAGAGACCCAGTACTTC. The full variable domain, rest sourced from reference TRBV7-8 and TRBJ2-5, is GAGVSQSPRYKVAKRGQDVALRCDPISGHVSLFWYQQALGQGPEFLTYFQNEAQLDKSGLPSDRFFAERPEGSVSTLKIQRTQQEDSAVYLCASSRGTSSLQETQYFGPGTRLLVL.